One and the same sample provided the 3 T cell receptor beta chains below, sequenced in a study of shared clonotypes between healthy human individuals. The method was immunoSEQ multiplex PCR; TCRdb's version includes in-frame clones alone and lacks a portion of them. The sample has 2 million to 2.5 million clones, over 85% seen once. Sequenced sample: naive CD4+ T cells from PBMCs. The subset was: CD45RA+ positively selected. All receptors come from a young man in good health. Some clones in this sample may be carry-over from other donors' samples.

For the CDR3, the DNA is TGTGCCAGCAGTTACCCGAGGGACAGACCTAATTCACCCCTCCACTTT. Translation: CASSYPRDRPNSPLHF. The chain joins TRBV6-6 to TRBJ1-6, with 7 bases that match TRBD1. This CDR3 is built from 16 residues. With V trimmed by 2 bases and J by 6 bases, 7 bases remained unmatched. Germline-derived CDR1 and CDR2 are MNHNY and SVGAGI (reference sequence).

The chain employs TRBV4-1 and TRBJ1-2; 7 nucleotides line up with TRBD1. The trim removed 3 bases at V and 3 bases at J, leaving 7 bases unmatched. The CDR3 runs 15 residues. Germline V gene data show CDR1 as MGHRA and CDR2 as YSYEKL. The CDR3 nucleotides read TGCGCCAGCAGCCAGCTGTGGCAGGGGGACTATGGCTACACCTTC. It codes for CASSQLWQGDYGYTF.

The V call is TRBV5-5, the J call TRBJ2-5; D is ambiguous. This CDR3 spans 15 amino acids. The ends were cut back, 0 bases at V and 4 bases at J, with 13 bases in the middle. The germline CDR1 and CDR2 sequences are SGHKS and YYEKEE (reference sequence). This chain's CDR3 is CASSLVIGMGETQYF. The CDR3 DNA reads TGTGCCAGCAGCTTGGTTATAGGGATGGGAGAGACCCAGTACTTC.